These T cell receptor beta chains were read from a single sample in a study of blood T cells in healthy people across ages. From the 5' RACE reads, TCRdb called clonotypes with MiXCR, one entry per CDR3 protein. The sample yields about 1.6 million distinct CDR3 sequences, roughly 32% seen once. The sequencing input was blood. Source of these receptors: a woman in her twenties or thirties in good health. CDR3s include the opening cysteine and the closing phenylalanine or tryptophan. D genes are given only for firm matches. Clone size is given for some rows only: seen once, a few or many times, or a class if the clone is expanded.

CASSSYYDSAKLFF,TGCGCCAGCAGCTCCTATTACGACAGTGCAAAACTGTTTTTT,TRBV5-1,TRBJ1-4,NA,NA,14
CASSFGGPFYNSPLHF,TGCGCCAGCAGCTTCGGAGGACCCTTCTATAATTCACCCCTCCACTTT,TRBV5-1,TRBJ1-6,many,NA,16
CASSQEAGLRDTQYF,TGCGCCAGCAGCCAAGAAGCAGGGTTGAGGGATACGCAGTATTTT,TRBV4-1,TRBJ2-3,many,NA,15
CASSSRLAGTNGELFF,TGTGCCAGCAGCTCCAGACTAGCGGGAACGAACGGGGAGCTGTTTTTT,TRBV7-2,TRBJ2-2,NA,TRBD2,16
CASAPWITGANVLTF,TGTGCGTCAGCCCCATGGATAACTGGGGCCAACGTCCTGACTTTC,TRBV7-2,TRBJ2-6,many,NA,15
CSGQAGTDTQYF,TGCAGTGGTCAAGCGGGCACAGATACGCAGTATTTT,TRBV20-1,TRBJ2-3,NA,NA,12
CASSSGTGVRTEAFF,TGTGCCAGCAGCTCCGGGACAGGGGTGAGAACTGAAGCTTTCTTT,TRBV7-2,TRBJ1-1,many,TRBD1,15
CASSQKGVPYEQYF,TGTGCCAGCAGCCAGAAAGGGGTCCCCTACGAGCAGTACTTC,TRBV3-1,TRBJ2-7,few,NA,14
CADRAMNTEAFF,TGTGCCGATCGGGCCATGAACACTGAAGCTTTCTTT,TRBV12-3/TRBV12-4,TRBJ1-1,many,NA,12
CASSLTGEPNTEAFF,TGCGCCAGCAGCCTCACCGGGGAGCCGAACACTGAAGCTTTCTTT,TRBV5-1,TRBJ1-1,few,NA,15
CATKGAGVAYEQYF,TGTGCCACCAAGGGGGCGGGAGTCGCCTACGAGCAGTACTTC,TRBV27,TRBJ2-7,few,NA,14
CASSFWTGGTINEQFF,TGTGCCAGCAGCTTCTGGACAGGGGGGACGATAAATGAGCAGTTCTTC,TRBV11-2,TRBJ2-1,few,TRBD1,16
CSVQPRDSQDEQYF,TGCAGCGTCCAACCACGGGACTCCCAGGACGAGCAGTACTTC,TRBV29-1,TRBJ2-7,NA,NA,14
CASSSGPLANYGYTF,TGCGCCAGCAGCAGCGGGCCTCTAGCTAACTATGGCTACACCTTC,TRBV5-1,TRBJ1-2,NA,NA,15
CSAYGLGLGQETQYF,TGCAGTGCTTACGGCCTCGGACTGGGACAAGAGACCCAGTACTTC,TRBV20-1,TRBJ2-5,NA,NA,15